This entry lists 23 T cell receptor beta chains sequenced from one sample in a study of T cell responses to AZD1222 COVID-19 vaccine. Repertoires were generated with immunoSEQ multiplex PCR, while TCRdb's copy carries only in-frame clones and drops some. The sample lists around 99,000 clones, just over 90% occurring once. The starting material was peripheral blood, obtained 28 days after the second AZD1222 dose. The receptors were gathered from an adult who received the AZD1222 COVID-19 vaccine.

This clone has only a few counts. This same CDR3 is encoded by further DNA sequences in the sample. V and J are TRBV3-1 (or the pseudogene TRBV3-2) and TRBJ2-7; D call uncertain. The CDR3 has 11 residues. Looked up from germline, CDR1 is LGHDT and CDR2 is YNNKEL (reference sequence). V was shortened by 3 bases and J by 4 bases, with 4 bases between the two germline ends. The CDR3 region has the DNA TGTGCCAGCAGCCAGGGGTACGAGCAGTACTTC. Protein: CASSQGYEQYF.

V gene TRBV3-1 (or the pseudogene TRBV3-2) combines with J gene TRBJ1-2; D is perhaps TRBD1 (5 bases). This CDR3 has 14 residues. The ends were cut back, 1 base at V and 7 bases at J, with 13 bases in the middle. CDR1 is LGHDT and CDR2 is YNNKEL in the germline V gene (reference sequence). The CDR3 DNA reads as TGTGCCAGCAGCCAAGTTTCTGGGGCAGGTGGCTACACCTTC. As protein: CASSQVSGAGGYTF.

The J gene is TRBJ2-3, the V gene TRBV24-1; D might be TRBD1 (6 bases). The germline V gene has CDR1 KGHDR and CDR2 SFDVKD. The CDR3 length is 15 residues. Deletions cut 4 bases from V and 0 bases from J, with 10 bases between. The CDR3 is CATSDRGSSTDTQYF. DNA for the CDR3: TGTGCCACCAGTGACAGGGGATCTAGCACAGATACGCAGTATTTT.

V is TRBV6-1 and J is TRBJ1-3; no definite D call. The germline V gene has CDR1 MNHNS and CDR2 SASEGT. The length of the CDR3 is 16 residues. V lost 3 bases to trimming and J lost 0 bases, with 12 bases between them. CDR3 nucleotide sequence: TGTGCCAGCAGTGAGGGCAGTTCGGGCTCTGGAAACACCATATATTTT. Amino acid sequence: CASSEGSSGSGNTIYF.

The chain's CDR3 is CSVNGPMNTEAFF. The DNA for the CDR3 is TGCAGCGTTAATGGACCTATGAACACTGAAGCTTTCTTT. This rearrangement joins TRBV29-1 to TRBJ1-1; D uncertain. V was shortened by 5 bases and J by 0 bases, with 10 bases between the two germline ends. CDR1 and CDR2 from the germline V gene are SQVTM and ANQGSEA. This CDR3 region has 13 residues. The full variable domain, with the rest looked up from reference TRBV29-1 and TRBJ1-1, is SAVISQKPSRDICQRGTSLTIQCQVDSQVTMMFWYRQQPGQSLTLIATANQGSEATYESGFVIDKFPISRPNLTFSTLTVSNMSPEDSSIYLCSVNGPMNTEAFFGQGTRLTVV.

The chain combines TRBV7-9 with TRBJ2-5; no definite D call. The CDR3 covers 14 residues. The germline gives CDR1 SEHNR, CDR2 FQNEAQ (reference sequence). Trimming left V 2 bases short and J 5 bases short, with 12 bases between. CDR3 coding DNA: TGTGCCAGCAGCTTAAATATCCCCCCGGAGACCCAGTACTTC. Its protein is CASSLNIPPETQYF.

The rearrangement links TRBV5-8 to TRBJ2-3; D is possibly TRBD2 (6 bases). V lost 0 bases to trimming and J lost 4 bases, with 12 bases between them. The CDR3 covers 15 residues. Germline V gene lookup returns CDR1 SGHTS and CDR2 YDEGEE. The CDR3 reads CASSLEGGRADTQYF. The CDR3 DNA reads TGTGCCAGCAGCTTGGAGGGAGGCCGGGCAGATACGCAGTATTTT.

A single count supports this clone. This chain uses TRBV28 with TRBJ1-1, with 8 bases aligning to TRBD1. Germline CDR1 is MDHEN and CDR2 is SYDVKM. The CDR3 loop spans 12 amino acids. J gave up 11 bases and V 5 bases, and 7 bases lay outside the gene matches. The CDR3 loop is CASSPRTGFAFF. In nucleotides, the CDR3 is TGTGCCAGCAGTCCACGGACAGGGTTTGCTTTCTTT. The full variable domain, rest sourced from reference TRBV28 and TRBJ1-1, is DVKVTQSSRYLVKRTGEKVFLECVQDMDHENMFWYRQDPGLGLRLIYFSYDVKMKEKGDIPEGYSVSREKKERFSLILESASTNQTSMYLCASSPRTGFAFFGQGTRLTVV.

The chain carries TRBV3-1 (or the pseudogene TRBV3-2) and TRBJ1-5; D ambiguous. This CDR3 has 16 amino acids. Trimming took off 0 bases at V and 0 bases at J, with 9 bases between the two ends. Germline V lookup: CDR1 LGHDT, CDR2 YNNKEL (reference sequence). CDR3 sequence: CASSQEGLYSNQPQHF. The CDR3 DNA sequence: TGTGCCAGCAGCCAAGAAGGTTTGTATAGCAATCAGCCCCAGCATTTT.

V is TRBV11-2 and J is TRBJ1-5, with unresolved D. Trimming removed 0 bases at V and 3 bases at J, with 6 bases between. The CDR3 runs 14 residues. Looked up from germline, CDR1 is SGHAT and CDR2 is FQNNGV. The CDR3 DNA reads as TGTGCCAGCAGCTTAGAAGGGTACAATCAGCCCCAGCATTTT. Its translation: CASSLEGYNQPQHF. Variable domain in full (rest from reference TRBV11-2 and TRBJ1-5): EAGVAQSPRYKIIEKRQSVAFWCNPISGHATLYWYQQILGQGPKLLIQFQNNGVVDDSQLPKDRFSAERLKGVDSTLKIQPAKLEDSAVYLCASSLEGYNQPQHFGDGTRLSIL.

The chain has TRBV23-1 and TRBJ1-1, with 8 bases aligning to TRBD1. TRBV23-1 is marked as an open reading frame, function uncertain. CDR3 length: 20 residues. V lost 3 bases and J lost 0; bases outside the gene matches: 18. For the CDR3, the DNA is TGCGCCAGCAGTCAGAGGGGACAGGAATCCATTAGTCCTATGAACACTGAAGCTTTCTTT. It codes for CASSQRGQESISPMNTEAFF.

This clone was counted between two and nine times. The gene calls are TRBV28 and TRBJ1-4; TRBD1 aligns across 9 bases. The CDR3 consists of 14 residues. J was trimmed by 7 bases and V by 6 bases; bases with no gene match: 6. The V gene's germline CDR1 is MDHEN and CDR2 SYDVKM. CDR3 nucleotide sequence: TGTGCCAGCAGGAACAGGGGGCAGGTTGAAAAACTGTTTTTT. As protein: CASRNRGQVEKLFF.

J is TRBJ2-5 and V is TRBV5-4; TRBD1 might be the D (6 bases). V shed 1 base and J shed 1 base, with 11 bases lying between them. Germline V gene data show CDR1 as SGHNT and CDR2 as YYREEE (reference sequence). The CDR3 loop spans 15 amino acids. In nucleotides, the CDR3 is TGTGCCAGCAGCTTGCCGCCAGGGGCCCAAGAGACCCAGTACTTC. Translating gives CASSLPPGAQETQYF. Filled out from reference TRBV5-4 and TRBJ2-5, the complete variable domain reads ETGVTQSPTHLIKTRGQQVTLRCSSQSGHNTVSWYQQALGQGPQFIFQYYREEENGRGNFPPRFSGLQFPNYSSELNVNALELDDSALYLCASSLPPGAQETQYFGPGTRLLVL.

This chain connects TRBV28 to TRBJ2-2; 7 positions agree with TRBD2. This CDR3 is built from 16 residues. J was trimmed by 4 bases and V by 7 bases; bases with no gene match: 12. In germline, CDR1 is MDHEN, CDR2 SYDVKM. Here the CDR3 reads CASTPGHGRSTGELFF. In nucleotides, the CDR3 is TGTGCCAGCACCCCAGGTCACGGGAGGAGCACCGGGGAGCTGTTTTTT.

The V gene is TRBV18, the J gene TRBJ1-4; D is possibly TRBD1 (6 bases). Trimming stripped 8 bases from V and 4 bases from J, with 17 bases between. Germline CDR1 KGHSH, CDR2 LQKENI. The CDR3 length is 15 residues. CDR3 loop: CASQFSTGSNEKLFF. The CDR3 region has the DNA TGTGCCAGCCAATTTTCGACAGGAAGTAATGAAAAACTGTTTTTT.

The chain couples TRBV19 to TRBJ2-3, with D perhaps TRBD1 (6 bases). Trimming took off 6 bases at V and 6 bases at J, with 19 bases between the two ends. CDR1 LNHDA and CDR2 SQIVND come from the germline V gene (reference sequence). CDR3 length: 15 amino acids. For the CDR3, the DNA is TGTGCCAGTAGCCCCTACAGGGATTACTTTGATACGCAGTATTTT. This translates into CASSPYRDYFDTQYF.

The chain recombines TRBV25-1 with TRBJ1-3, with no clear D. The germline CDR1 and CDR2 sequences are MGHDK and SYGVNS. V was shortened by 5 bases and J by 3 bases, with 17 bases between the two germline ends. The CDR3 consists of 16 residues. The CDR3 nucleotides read TGTGCCAGCAGTCCCCGTGGATCTGTACATGGAAACACCATATATTTT. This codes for CASSPRGSVHGNTIYF.

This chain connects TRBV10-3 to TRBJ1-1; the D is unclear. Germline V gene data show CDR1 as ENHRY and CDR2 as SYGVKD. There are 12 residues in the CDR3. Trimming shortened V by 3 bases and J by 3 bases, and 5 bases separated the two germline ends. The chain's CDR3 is CAISDQDTEAFF. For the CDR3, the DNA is TGTGCCATCAGTGATCAAGACACTGAAGCTTTCTTT.

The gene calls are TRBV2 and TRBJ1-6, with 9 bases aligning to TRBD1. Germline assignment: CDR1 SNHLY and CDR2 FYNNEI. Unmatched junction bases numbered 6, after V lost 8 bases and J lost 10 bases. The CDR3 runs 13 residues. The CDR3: CASGDRESSPLHF. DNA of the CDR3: TGTGCCAGCGGGGACAGGGAGAGCTCACCCCTCCACTTT.

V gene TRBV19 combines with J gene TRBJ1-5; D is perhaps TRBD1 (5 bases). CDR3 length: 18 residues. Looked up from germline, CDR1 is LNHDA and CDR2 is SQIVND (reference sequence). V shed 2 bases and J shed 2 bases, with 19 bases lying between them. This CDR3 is CASSIFPPRRGGNQPQHF. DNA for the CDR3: TGTGCCAGTAGTATATTCCCCCCGCGAAGGGGAGGCAATCAGCCCCAGCATTTT.

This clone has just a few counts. The CDR3 protein is CASSPAGGNQPQHF. The CDR3 DNA follows: TGTGCCAGCAGCCCCGCGGGGGGAAATCAGCCCCAGCATTTT. V usage is TRBV7-2 and J usage is TRBJ1-5; D possibly corresponds to TRBD1 (5 bases). V was pared by 5 bases and J by 4 bases, with 12 bases between. The CDR3 has 14 amino acids. The germline CDR1 and CDR2 sequences are SGHTA and FQGNSA.

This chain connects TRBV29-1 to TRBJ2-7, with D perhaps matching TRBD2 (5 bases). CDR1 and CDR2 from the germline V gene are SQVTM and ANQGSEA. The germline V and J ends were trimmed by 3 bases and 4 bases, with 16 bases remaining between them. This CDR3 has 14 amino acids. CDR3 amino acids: CSVDMGASGYEQYF. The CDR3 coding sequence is TGCAGCGTTGATATGGGAGCAAGTGGGTACGAGCAGTACTTC.

In DNA, the CDR3 is TGTGCCAGCAGCCAAGTTCCCCTGACAGGGGCCAACGAGCAGTACTTC. Residues: CASSQVPLTGANEQYF. The chain carries TRBV3-1 (or the pseudogene TRBV3-2) and TRBJ2-7; 8 nucleotides align to TRBD1. Looked up from germline, CDR1 is LGHDT and CDR2 is YNNKEL (reference sequence). With 1 base clipped from V and 5 bases from J, the junction kept 10 bases outside the gene matches. This CDR3 is 16 amino acids long.